The 7 T cell receptor beta chains presented below share a single source sample, sequenced in a study of T-cell memory formation after mild COVID-19 (dated by TCRdb to about 2021). The library was obtained by 5' RACE. The reads were generated on an Illumina NovaSeq 6000. TCRdb took the public reads, trimmed them with fastp at Q25, ran MiXCR for clone calling and kept in-frame beta chains. All rows with the same CDR3 protein become a single entry with the most common DNA and genes. The sample yields around 80,000 distinct CDR3 sequences; 9.5% to 15% were counted once. The ten largest clonotypes hold around two fifths of the sample. Source material: PBMCs or a T cell subset sorted from them (not recorded which). These receptors came from a man in his late teens or twenties who had mild COVID-19 (a few samples of this study predate the infection). The sample titles of this study are shuffled in the database, so cell type and time point are left out; the donor was told from shared clones.

Only a few counts were recorded for this clonotype. This chain joins TRBV29-1 and TRBJ2-1, with 12 bases fitting TRBD2. From germline, CDR1 is SQVTM and CDR2 ANQGSEA. CDR3 length: 14 amino acids. The V segment lost 7 bases and the J segment 7 bases; nucleotides outside the gene matches: 8. CDR3 sequence (DNA): TGCAGCGCCAGAGGCCTAGCGGGGGGGAATGAGCAGTTCTTC. The encoded protein is CSARGLAGGNEQFF.

This clonotype was seen only a few times. V gene TRBV9 combines with J gene TRBJ2-1; D ambiguous. In germline, CDR1 is SGDLS, CDR2 YYNGEE. The CDR3 consists of 12 residues. Trimming took 6 bases from V and 10 from J, leaving 14 bases between them. The CDR3 is CASTDRAEEQFF. CDR3 nucleotides: TGTGCCAGCACCGACCGGGCCGAGGAGCAGTTCTTC.

This clonotype has more than one count but fewer than ten. This chain uses TRBV11-2 with TRBJ1-2, with TRBD1 as a possible D gene (6 bases). This CDR3 has 15 amino acids. V gave up 5 bases and J gave up 4 bases, with 17 bases separating them. The germline V gene has CDR1 SGHAT and CDR2 FQNNGV. Here the CDR3 reads CASSAPEQGFYGYTF. In nucleotides, the CDR3 is TGTGCCAGCAGCGCTCCCGAACAGGGCTTCTATGGCTACACCTTC.

The chain uses TRBV27 and TRBJ2-3; D is ambiguous. This CDR3 has 14 residues. Trimming stripped 5 bases from V and 3 bases from J, with 12 bases between. Germline V gene data show CDR1 as MNHEY and CDR2 as SMNVEV (reference sequence). CDR3 coding DNA: TGTGCCAGCAGTCCTTTTGGAATGACAGATACGCAGTATTTT. Translation gives CASSPFGMTDTQYF.

The CDR3 reads CASSRSGKGQPQHF. As DNA, the CDR3 is TGTGCCAGCAGCCGATCAGGGAAAGGCCAGCCCCAGCATTTT. The chain has TRBV6-5 and TRBJ1-5; weak D call: TRBD1 (5 bases). This CDR3 spans 14 amino acids. Germline V gene sequence: CDR1 MNHEY, CDR2 SVGAGI. Trimming took off 6 bases at V and 7 bases at J, with 16 bases between the two ends.

This clonotype was detected only a few times. The J gene is TRBJ2-5, the V gene TRBV7-8; D may be TRBD2 (6 bases). Germline V CDR1 and CDR2: SGHVS, FQNEAQ. CDR3 length equals 14 residues. Trimming cost V 5 bases and J 5 bases, with 15 bases left between them. The CDR3 region is CASSPHGSEETQYF. In nucleotides, the CDR3 is TGTGCCAGCAGCCCGCACGGGAGTGAGGAGACCCAGTACTTC.

V and J are TRBV6-5 and TRBJ1-4; tentatively, D is TRBD1 (5 bases). CDR1 is MNHEY, CDR2 SVGAGI, per germline. Trimming shortened V by 0 bases and J by 7 bases, and 9 bases separated the two germline ends. This CDR3 is 14 amino acids long. CDR3: CASSYSMTVEKLFF. CDR3 nucleotides: TGTGCCAGCAGTTACTCGATGACAGTTGAAAAACTGTTTTTT.